A single sample gave rise to the 4 T cell receptor beta chains below, sequenced in a study of blood T cell repertoires in COVID-19. TCRdb's copy holds only in-frame clones and misses some; the assay was immunoSEQ multiplex PCR. The repertoire holds roughly 350,000 clones, with more than 75% as singletons. What was sequenced was peripheral blood. The receptors here all came from a woman between 45 and 60 years old with COVID-19, enrolled during active disease.

CDR3 DNA sequence: TGTGCCAGCAGAAAGTCGGAGGGGACCTACGAGCAGTACTTC. It specifies CASRKSEGTYEQYF. The rearrangement joins TRBV6-6 to TRBJ2-7; D is perhaps TRBD2 (6 bases). Germline loops: CDR1 MNHNY, CDR2 SVGAGI (reference sequence). Trimming stripped 6 bases from V and 2 bases from J, with 14 bases between. This CDR3 has 14 amino acids.

This chain links TRBV29-1 with TRBJ1-2; TRBD1 matches at 7 bases. The CDR3 is 13 amino acids. Trimming at V came to 3 bases and at J to 5 bases, leaving 6 bases not matched to a gene. Germline CDR1 is SQVTM and CDR2 is ANQGSEA. CDR3 DNA sequence: TGCAGCGTTGAGGGACAGAGACTTTATGGCTACACCTTC. Amino acid sequence: CSVEGQRLYGYTF.

This clone appeared many times. For the CDR3, the DNA is TGTGCCAGTACTCCGGGACAGGCCAACACCGGGGAGCTGTTTTTT. Encoded protein: CASTPGQANTGELFF. V is TRBV19 and J is TRBJ2-2; 8 nucleotides match TRBD1. The V gene end was trimmed by 7 bases and the J gene end by 2 bases; junction bases not matched to a gene: 6. The length of the CDR3 is 15 residues. The germline gives CDR1 LNHDA, CDR2 SQIVND (reference sequence).

The V gene is TRBV7-2, the J gene TRBJ2-7, with 7 bases lining up with TRBD2. The CDR3 sequence is 13 residues long. The junction had 3 bases not matched to a gene; V was cut back by 4 bases and J by 3 bases. The germline V gene encodes CDR1 SGHTA and CDR2 FQGNSA. CDR3 in amino acids: CASSWGGSYEQYF. The CDR3 DNA reads as TGTGCCAGCAGCTGGGGCGGGAGCTACGAGCAGTACTTC.